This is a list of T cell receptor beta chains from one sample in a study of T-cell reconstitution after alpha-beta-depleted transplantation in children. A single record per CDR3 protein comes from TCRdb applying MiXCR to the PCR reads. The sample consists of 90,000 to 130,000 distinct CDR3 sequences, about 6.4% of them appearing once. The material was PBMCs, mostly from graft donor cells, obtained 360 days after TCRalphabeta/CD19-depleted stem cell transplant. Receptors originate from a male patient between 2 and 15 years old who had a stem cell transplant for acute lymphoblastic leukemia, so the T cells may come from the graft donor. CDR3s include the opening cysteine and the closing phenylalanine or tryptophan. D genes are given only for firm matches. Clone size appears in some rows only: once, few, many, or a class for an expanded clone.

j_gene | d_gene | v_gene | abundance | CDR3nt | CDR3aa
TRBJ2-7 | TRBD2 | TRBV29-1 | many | TGCAGCGTTCGGGAGCGGGACGCTCGCGAGCAGTACTTC | CSVRERDAREQYF
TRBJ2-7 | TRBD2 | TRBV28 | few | TGTGCCAGCAGTTTAGACACTAGCGGGGCCGATTGCTTC | CASSLDTSGADCF
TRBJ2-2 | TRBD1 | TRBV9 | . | TGTGCCAGCAGCGTTCTACAGGGGATAGACACCGGGGAGCTGTTTTTT | CASSVLQGIDTGELFF
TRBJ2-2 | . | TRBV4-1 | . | TGCGCCAGCAGCCAGGGAAGTTGGAACACCGGGGAGCTGTTTTTT | CASSQGSWNTGELFF
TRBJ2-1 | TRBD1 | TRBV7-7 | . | TGTGCCAGCAGCCTCAGACAGGGGGTAGGGCATGAGCAGTTCTTC | CASSLRQGVGHEQFF
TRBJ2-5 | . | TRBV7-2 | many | TGTGCCAGCAGCTTAGGCCTAGTTTCGGAGACCCAGTACTTC | CASSLGLVSETQYF
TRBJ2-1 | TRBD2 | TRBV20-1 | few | TGCAGTGCTGCTAGCGGGAGGGCCAGAGACAATGAGCAGTTCTTC | CSAASGRARDNEQFF
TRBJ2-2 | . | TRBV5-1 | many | TGCGCCAGCAGCCTACGACGGAGACCCGCGAACACCGGGGAGCTGTTTTTT | CASSLRRRPANTGELFF
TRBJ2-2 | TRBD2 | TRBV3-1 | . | TGTGCCAGCAGCCAAGCTCGCGGGAGGCCCAAGGGCGGGGAGCTGTCTTTT | CASSQARGRPKGGELSF
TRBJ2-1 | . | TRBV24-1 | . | TGTGCCACCAGTGATTACCCCTGGGACAATGAGCAGTTCTTC | CATSDYPWDNEQFF
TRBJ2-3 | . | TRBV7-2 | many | TGTGCCAGCAGCCCAGAGCGGGCGACAGATACGCAGTATTTT | CASSPERATDTQYF
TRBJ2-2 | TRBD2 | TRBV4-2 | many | TGTGCCAGCAGCCAAACAGCGGGAGGACCCGGGGAGCTGTTTTTT | CASSQTAGGPGELFF
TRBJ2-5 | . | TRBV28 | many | TGTGCCAGCAGTTTATATTTAGGGAGCCAAGAGACCCAGTACTTC | CASSLYLGSQETQYF
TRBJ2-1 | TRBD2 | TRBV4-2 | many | TGTGCCAGCGCCTTCACTAGCGGGGGGGGCAGCTCCTACAATGAGCAGTTCTTC | CASAFTSGGGSSYNEQFF
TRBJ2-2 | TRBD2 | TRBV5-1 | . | TGCGCCAGCAGCTTAAAATCAGGGCGGGGGTCCACCGGGGAGCTGTTTTTT | CASSLKSGRGSTGELFF
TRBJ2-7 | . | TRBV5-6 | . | TGTGCCAGCAGCCCCCATCCAGCCTCCTACGAGCAGTACTTC | CASSPHPASYEQYF
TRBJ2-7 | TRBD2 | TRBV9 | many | TGTGCCAGCAGCGTCGCCTCGACTAGCGGTTACGAGCAGTACTTC | CASSVASTSGYEQYF
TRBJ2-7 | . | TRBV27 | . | TGTGCCAGCAGTTTAGGGGTCCTCTACGAGCAGTACTTC | CASSLGVLYEQYF
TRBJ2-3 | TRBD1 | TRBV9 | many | TGTGCCAGCAGCGTACACAGGGGGTCCGGCACAGATACGCAGTATTTT | CASSVHRGSGTDTQYF
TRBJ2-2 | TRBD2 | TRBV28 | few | TGTGCCAGCACCCCCATCCGAGGGCGGGAGGGAAACACCGGGGAGCTGTTTTTT | CASTPIRGREGNTGELFF
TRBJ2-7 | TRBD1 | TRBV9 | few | TGTGCCAGCAGCGCCAACAGGGGGTCCGACGAGCAGTACTTC | CASSANRGSDEQYF
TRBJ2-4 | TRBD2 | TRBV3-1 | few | TGTGCCAGCAGCCAAGTAAGAACTAGCGGGACGCTAGCCAAAAACATTCAGTACTTC | CASSQVRTSGTLAKNIQYF
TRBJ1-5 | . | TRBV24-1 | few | TGTGCCACCAGTGATTCGTCCCCTCAGCCCCAGCATTTT | CATSDSSPQPQHF
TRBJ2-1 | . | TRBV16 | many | TGTGCCAGCAGCCAATCCGGGACTTACAATGAGCAGTTCTTC | CASSQSGTYNEQFF